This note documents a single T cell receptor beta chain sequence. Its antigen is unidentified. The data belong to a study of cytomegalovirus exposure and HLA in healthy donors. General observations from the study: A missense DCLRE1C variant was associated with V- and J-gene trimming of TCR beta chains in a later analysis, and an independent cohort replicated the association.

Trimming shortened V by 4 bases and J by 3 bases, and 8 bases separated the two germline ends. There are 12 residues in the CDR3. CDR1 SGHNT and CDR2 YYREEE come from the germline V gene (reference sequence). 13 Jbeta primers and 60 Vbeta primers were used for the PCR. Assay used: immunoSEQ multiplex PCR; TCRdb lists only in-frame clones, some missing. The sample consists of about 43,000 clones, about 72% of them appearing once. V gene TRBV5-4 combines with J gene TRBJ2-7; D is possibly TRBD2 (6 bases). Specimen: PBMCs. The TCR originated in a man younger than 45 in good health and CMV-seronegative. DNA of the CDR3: TGTGCCAGCAGCCCCGGGGGCTACGAGCAGTACTTC. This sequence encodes CASSPGGYEQYF.